Below are 17 T cell receptor beta chains sequenced from a single sample in a study of T cells in Graves' hyperthyroidism and ophthalmopathy. Amplified TCR beta CDR3 regions derived from RNA transcripts. HTBI primers were used for first-round RT-PCR of the TCR CDR3. MiXCR was run by TCRdb on the multiplex PCR reads, yielding one entry per CDR3 protein. The repertoire holds some 650,000 distinct CDR3 sequences, with about 16% as singletons. Sequenced input: blood. All receptors derive from a woman aged 40 to 50 with Graves' ophthalmopathy.

This clonotype was seen many times. V and J are TRBV13 and TRBJ1-1; the D gene is possibly TRBD1 (5 bases). In germline, CDR1 is PRHDT, CDR2 FYEKMQ (reference sequence). The V end lost 1 base, the J end lost 4 bases, and 10 bases lay between the germline ends. The CDR3 has 14 residues. Here the CDR3 reads CASSLDRGGTEAFF. DNA of the CDR3: TGTGCCAGCAGCTTAGATCGGGGCGGCACTGAAGCTTTCTTT.

This clonotype was detected ten times or more. CDR3 loop: CASSLVLVNTEAFF. CDR3 sequence (DNA): TGTGCCAGCAGCTTAGTGCTGGTGAACACTGAAGCTTTCTTT. The chain links TRBV7-9 to TRBJ1-1, with unresolved D. V dropped 1 base and J dropped 0 bases, with 6 bases sitting between them. This CDR3 comprises 14 residues. Germline-derived CDR1 and CDR2 are SEHNR and FQNEAQ (reference sequence).

This rearrangement joins TRBV19 to TRBJ2-1; D gene unclear. The V end was cut by 0 bases, the J end by 0 bases, with 9 bases between. This CDR3 is built from 16 residues. Germline V gene data show CDR1 as LNHDA and CDR2 as SQIVND (reference sequence). The CDR3 DNA reads as TGTGCCAGTAGTATAGATCGAGCTAGCTCCTACAATGAGCAGTTCTTC. This encodes CASSIDRASSYNEQFF.

This clonotype has a count of ten or more. This chain uses TRBV11-2 with TRBJ1-1; weak D call: TRBD1 (6 bases). Germline V gene data show CDR1 as SGHAT and CDR2 as FQNNGV. V was clipped by 5 bases and J by 4 bases, with 14 bases between them. CDR3 length: 14 amino acids. The CDR3 DNA reads TGTGCCAGCAGCCCGTGGGAGGGGGTCACTGAAGCTTTCTTT. Amino acids: CASSPWEGVTEAFF.

This clonotype was counted many times. The chain joins TRBV18 to TRBJ2-3; the match to TRBD2 covers 8 bases. Trimming took 6 bases from V and 1 from J; bases not matched to a gene: 12. CDR3 length equals 17 residues. Germline V lookup: CDR1 KGHSH, CDR2 LQKENI. In DNA form, the CDR3 reads TGTGCCAGCTCCCACTCCAACTTAGCGGGACGCACAGATACGCAGTATTTT. This translates into CASSHSNLAGRTDTQYF.

The chain combines TRBV19 with TRBJ1-5; TRBD1 matches at 9 bases. The trim removed 5 bases at V and 1 base at J, leaving 12 bases unmatched. The CDR3 contains 18 residues. Looked up from germline, CDR1 is LNHDA and CDR2 is SQIVND (reference sequence). The CDR3 protein is CASSLKAPGQGSNQPQHF. DNA for the CDR3: TGTGCCAGTAGTCTAAAGGCCCCCGGACAGGGGAGCAATCAGCCCCAGCATTTT.

This clonotype has ten or more counts. This sequence joins TRBV20-1 and TRBJ2-7, with a tentative D call TRBD1 (6 bases). The V gene's germline CDR1 is DFQATT and CDR2 SNEGSKA (reference sequence). The CDR3 runs 15 residues. Trimming pared 6 bases from V and 1 base from J, leaving 19 bases between. This CDR3 is CSARGGHSDSYEQYF. CDR3 coding DNA: TGCAGTGCCCGAGGGGGACATTCCGATTCCTACGAGCAGTACTTC.

This clonotype was recorded many times. V gene TRBV2 combines with J gene TRBJ1-6, with D tentatively TRBD1 (5 bases). Germline CDR1 reads SNHLY; CDR2 reads FYNNEI. Between the trimmed V and J ends, which lost 0 bases and 10 bases, there was a span of 19 bases. The CDR3 runs 17 residues. The CDR3 DNA follows: TGTGCCAGCAGTGAAGCGGGGGGAGAGGGGCGAGGGTCACCCCTCCACTTT. It specifies CASSEAGGEGRGSPLHF.

Ten or more counts support this clonotype. The CDR3 loop reads CASSFGIDYGYTF. The CDR3 nucleotides read TGTGCCAGCAGTTTTGGGATCGATTATGGCTACACCTTC. The chain is built from TRBV27 and TRBJ1-2; D is undetermined. This CDR3 spans 13 amino acids. V was trimmed by 3 bases and J by 5 bases, leaving 10 bases between them. The germline gives CDR1 MNHEY, CDR2 SMNVEV (reference sequence).

In its sample, this clonotype was seen a few times. The V gene is TRBV6-1, the J gene TRBJ2-4; TRBD1 matches 8 bases. V shed 8 bases, J shed 1 base, and the junction held 19 bases outside the gene matches. The germline gives CDR1 MNHNS, CDR2 SASEGT. The CDR3 covers 19 residues. The CDR3 coding sequence is TGTGCCAGCCGGAAAACCGGGACAGGCTCCTTAAGGGCCAAAAACATTCAGTACTTC. It encodes CASRKTGTGSLRAKNIQYF.

CDR3 in DNA: TGTGCCAGCAGTTTAGACCACGGTGCAACTAATGAAAAACTGTTTTTT. This gives the protein CASSLDHGATNEKLFF. The chain has TRBV27 and TRBJ1-4; no reliable D call. V lost 2 bases and J 0 bases, leaving 10 bases between the germline ends. Germline CDR1 MNHEY, CDR2 SMNVEV (reference sequence). This CDR3 has 16 residues.

This clonotype turned up a few times. This chain uses TRBV2 with TRBJ1-1; 9 nucleotides agree with TRBD1. The CDR3 extends over 15 amino acids. Per germline, CDR1 SNHLY and CDR2 FYNNEI. Unmatched junction bases numbered 7, after V lost 3 bases and J lost 5 bases. CDR3 region: CASSDRGTGLTEAFF. The DNA for the CDR3 is TGTGCCAGCAGTGACCGGGGGACAGGGCTTACTGAAGCTTTCTTT.

This clonotype was seen many times. This chain uses TRBV5-5 with TRBJ1-5, with TRBD1 identical over 8 bases. Losses at the gene ends were 2 bases for V and 6 bases for J; bases not matched to a gene: 4. CDR1 is SGHKS, CDR2 YYEKEE, per germline (reference sequence). The CDR3 extends over 14 amino acids. CDR3 amino acids: CASSFSGGSQPQHF. DNA of the CDR3: TGTGCCAGCAGCTTCTCAGGGGGCAGTCAGCCCCAGCATTTT.

The sample holds many counts of this clonotype. The chain carries TRBV20-1 and TRBJ2-3; 11 bases match TRBD2. Germline loops: CDR1 DFQATT, CDR2 SNEGSKA (reference sequence). V gave up 7 bases and J gave up 1 base; unmatched junction bases: 4. There are 14 residues in the CDR3. CDR3 loop: CSVLAGGGTDTQYF. The DNA of the CDR3 is TGCAGTGTTCTAGCGGGAGGAGGCACAGATACGCAGTATTTT.

The chain joins TRBV5-5 to TRBJ2-5; TRBD2 matches 13 bases. Germline CDR1 reads SGHKS; CDR2 reads YYEKEE (reference sequence). The CDR3 covers 17 residues. The V gene end was trimmed by 3 bases and the J gene end by 4 bases; junction bases not matched to a gene: 9. CDR3 amino acids: CASSSPPGLAGRETQYF. In DNA form, the CDR3 reads TGTGCCAGCAGCTCTCCTCCGGGACTAGCGGGAAGAGAGACCCAGTACTTC.

There are many counts of this clonotype. The rearrangement joins TRBV5-1 to TRBJ1-2; perhaps TRBD1 as D (5 bases). CDR3 length: 13 residues. The V end lost 6 bases, the J end lost 0 bases, and 9 bases lay between the germline ends. The germline V gene has CDR1 SGHRS and CDR2 YFSETQ. The CDR3 nucleotides read TGCGCCAGCAACACAGGTTCTAACTATGGCTACACCTTC. This encodes CASNTGSNYGYTF.

There are many counts of this clonotype. The chain is built from TRBV3-1 and TRBJ2-1; 9 nucleotides line up with TRBD2. The ends lost 0 bases at V and 4 bases at J; junction bases unmatched: 7. CDR1 and CDR2 from the germline V gene are LGHDT and YNNKEL (reference sequence). The CDR3 runs 17 residues. CDR3 protein: CASSQDLASGVYNEQFF. The CDR3 DNA follows: TGTGCCAGCAGCCAAGATCTTGCTAGCGGGGTATACAATGAGCAGTTCTTC.